The TCR beta chain under discussion was sequenced for a study of blood T cell repertoires in COVID-19. The V end was cut by 3 bases, the J end by 4 bases, with 7 bases between. The CDR3 loop spans 13 amino acids. The germline V gene has CDR1 MDHEN and CDR2 SYDVKM. In this sample, this clone turned up once. Measured with immunoSEQ multiplex PCR; TCRdb has only the in-frame clones, and not every one. The sample shows more than 60,000 clones, approximately 90% of them seen only once. The clonotype originates from a woman of 80 years or more with active or convalescent COVID-19. The sample comprised peripheral blood. The chain uses TRBV28 and TRBJ2-1, with a weak D call TRBD1 (6 bases). Here the CDR3 DNA reads TGTGCCAGCAGTTTTCAGGGGTACAATGAGCAGTTCTTC. This translates into CASSFQGYNEQFF.